The clone carrying this TCR beta chain ranks as medium-sized. The target antigen is unknown. Germline V gene data show CDR1 as SGHDN and CDR2 as FVKESK. The CDR3 loop spans 13 amino acids. Between the trimmed V and J ends, which lost 2 bases and 6 bases, there was a span of 10 bases. This sample stems from a study of breast tumors, draining lymph nodes, adjacent tissues. Study-wide results and limits: Tumor T cell lymph node origin was a supported hypothesis, not proven. Findings are consistent with lymph node origin and intratumoral expansion of most tumor T cells. Tumors had less TCR diversity than lymph nodes, more than nontumor tissue. Luminal-like breast cancer showed significantly greater tumor-nontumor repertoire similarity than basal-like breast cancer did.

TCRdb fed the multiplex PCR reads into MiXCR, producing one record per CDR3 protein. The data show over 70,000 distinct CDR3 sequences, 25% to 35% seen once. The lymph nodes were axillary draining lymph nodes from breast cancer patients. The chain links TRBV14 to TRBJ1-2, with D unresolved. The sample taken for sequencing was axillary lymph node tissue. The clonotype was recovered from a female donor with breast cancer. Some clones in this sample may be carry-over from other donors' samples. For the CDR3, the DNA is TGTGCCAGCAGCCAACAATATTCGGATGGCTACACCTTC. Translation gives CASSQQYSDGYTF.